This TCR beta chain was sequenced for a study of T cell repertoires in cytomegalovirus infection. On the study more broadly: CMV infection together with matching HLA type was indicated by public TCR beta signatures. Whole-study findings and limits: In two of eight donors, the top clonotype was HLA-C-restricted CMV-specific. The cumulative frequency of public TCR beta families identified carriers of CMV plus the relevant HLA.

The germline V gene has CDR1 LNHDA and CDR2 SQIVND (reference sequence). The CDR3 is 15 amino acids. The V and J ends lost 9 bases and 0 bases respectively, with 15 bases between them. With regard to this clonotype: Antigen unknown. The CDR3 does not close with the conserved phenylalanine or tryptophan, likely indicating a read error.

TCRdb recomputed calls from the reads with MiXCR, one row per CDR3 protein. The sample includes more than 150,000 distinct CDR3 sequences, around 20% of them seen just once. The clonotype originates from a human donor in good health (CMV status not recorded). Some clones in this sample may be carry-over from other donors' samples. Specimen: PBMCs. The chain has TRBV19 and TRBJ1-5; unclear D gene. The CDR3 is CASHNRAVSNQPQHL. CDR3 bases: TGTGCCAGCCATAATCGGGCAGTTAGCAATCAGCCCCAGCATCTT.